The next 11 T cell receptor delta chains were all read from a single sample in a study of delta chains in infants with herpesvirus infections. PBMC RNA was reverse transcribed using gamma-chain- and delta-chain-specific primers. TCRdb reanalyzed the RT-PCR reads using CATT. The table includes roughly 1,500 delta-chain clones, around 30% detected once. Here the sequenced sample was peripheral blood, taken at time point 1 of longitudinal follow-up. The source of these receptors is a human donor who was a Ugandan infant, either HIV-exposed or HIV-unexposed (not recorded which).

This rearrangement joins TRDV1 to TRDJ1; 9 bases match TRDD3. There are 22 residues in the CDR3. Germline CDR1 reads TSWWSYY; CDR2 reads QGS. The J segment lost 11 bases and the V segment lost 0 bases, leaving 31 bases of the junction unmatched. CDR3 sequence reads: CALGELSVGDRFGYWGKDELIF. As DNA, the CDR3 is TGTGCTCTTGGGGAACTAAGTGTCGGCGACCGCTTCGGATACTGGGGGAAAGATGAGCTCATCTTT.

Of note for this clone: Being one base from a much bigger clone, this may be a read error. This rearrangement joins TRAV29/DV5 to TRDJ1; D remains ambiguous. Germline V gives CDR1 NSMFDY, CDR2 ISSIKDK. Trimming took off 0 bases at V and 3 bases at J, with 9 bases between the two ends. The length of the CDR3 is 13 residues. Written as DNA, the CDR3 is TGTGCAGCAAGCGCTGAGGACTCCGATAAACTCATCTTT. Encoded protein: CAASAEDSDKLIF.

This clone has a handful of counts. The V call is TRDV1, the J call TRDJ1; 10 bases are a match to TRDD3. The germline CDR1 and CDR2 sequences are TSWWSYY and QGS. The trim removed 1 base at V and 0 bases at J, leaving 14 bases unmatched. The CDR3 runs to 20 residues. This CDR3 reads CALGEHRPPGWGIYTDKLIF. DNA for the CDR3: TGTGCTCTTGGGGAACACCGGCCGCCCGGCTGGGGGATATACACCGATAAACTCATCTTT.

This clone is categorized as large. This chain joins TRDV1 and TRDJ2; 8 bases are shared with TRDD3. The V gene end was trimmed by 3 bases and the J gene end by 1 base; junction bases not matched to a gene: 34. This CDR3 spans 26 amino acids. In germline, CDR1 is TSWWSYY, CDR2 QGS. The CDR3 DNA follows: TGTGCTCTTGGGGACTCCCCGGCCTTCCCGAATTTCCTTTCGTACTGGGGGTCCCGTTTGACAGCACAACTCTTCTTT. It is translated as CALGDSPAFPNFLSYWGSRLTAQLFF.

This clone was recorded a few times. A much larger clone is a single base away; this may be a read error. The same CDR3 is also encoded by other DNA sequences in this sample. The chain has TRDV2 and TRDJ2, with TRDD3 matching 10 bases. The CDR3 totals 14 residues. Germline CDR1 GEAIGNYY, CDR2 EKD. With 1 base clipped from V and 5 bases from J, the junction kept 0 bases outside the gene matches. The CDR3 is CACDTGGYTAQLFF. The CDR3 region has the DNA TGTGCCTGTGACACTGGGGGATACACAGCACAACTCTTCTTT.

In this sample, this clone turned up a few times. The V gene is TRDV2, the J gene TRDJ2, with a weak D call TRDD3 (7 bases). The CDR3 has 14 residues. The germline gives CDR1 GEAIGNYY, CDR2 EKD. V lost 3 bases and J lost 4, with 11 bases in between. The CDR3, as DNA: TGTGCCTGTGACTCCTACTGGGGGACAGCACAACTCTTCTTT. The encoded protein is CACDSYWGTAQLFF.

This clone ranks as large. The V call is TRDV2, the J call TRDJ2; D might be TRDD3 (5 bases). The CDR3 has 14 residues. CDR1 is GEAIGNYY, CDR2 EKD, per germline. V was cut by 0 bases and J by 8 bases, with 12 bases left in between. CDR3 protein: CACDTGGEAAQLFF. In DNA form, the CDR3 reads TGTGCCTGTGACACCGGTGGGGAGGCCGCACAACTCTTCTTT.

This clone was found a few times. A single base separates this from a much larger clone, so it may be a read error. This chain uses TRAV38-2/DV8 with TRDJ1; 8 nucleotides line up with TRDD3. Germline V gives CDR1 TSESDYY, CDR2 QEAYKQQN. Trimming cost V 1 base and J 4 bases; bases outside gene matches: 9. The CDR3 consists of 16 residues. CDR3 amino acids: CAYRSTRDTRGDKLIF. Here the CDR3 DNA reads TGTGCTTATAGGAGCACGAGGGATACGCGAGGCGATAAACTCATCTTT.

To note about this clone: Possible read error: a much larger clone is one base away. Other nucleotide sequences from this sample produce the same CDR3. The chain employs TRDV1 and TRDJ1; the match to TRDD3 covers 11 bases. The germline V gene has CDR1 TSWWSYY and CDR2 QGS. The CDR3 is 20 residues long. In DNA form, the CDR3 reads TGTGCTCTTGGGGACGTATCCGTTGTTGGGGGATACGCGACCGTTGGTAAACTTATCTTT. The encoded protein is CALGDVSVVGGYATVGKLIF.

This clone is deemed large. The J gene is TRDJ1, the V gene TRDV1; 8 nucleotides line up with TRDD3. Per the germline V gene, CDR1 is TSWWSYY and CDR2 is QGS. The CDR3 contains 24 residues. The V segment lost 2 bases and the J segment 2 bases; nucleotides outside the gene matches: 31. The CDR3 sequence: CALGEGRNPNHLIRGYSGTDKLIF. DNA of the CDR3: TGTGCTCTTGGGGAAGGTCGAAACCCTAATCACCTCATTAGGGGATACTCGGGGACCGATAAACTCATCTTT.

As for this clone: A much larger clone is a single base away; this may be a read error. The J gene is TRDJ1, the V gene TRDV2; 8 bases align to TRDD3. The CDR3 loop spans 14 amino acids. CDR1 is GEAIGNYY and CDR2 is EKD in the germline V gene. V gave up 3 bases and J gave up 0 bases; unmatched junction bases: 2. The CDR3 spells CACDLLGDTDKLIF. The CDR3 DNA sequence: TGTGCCTGTGACCTACTGGGGGACACCGATAAACTCATCTTT.